This T cell receptor beta chain appears in the sequencing data of a study of shared clonotypes between healthy human individuals. Those who donated, Caucasian adults without exception, all lived in Nashville, Tennessee. TCRdb's table, derived via immunoSEQ multiplex PCR, lists solely in-frame clones and lacks some. The sample carries approximately 180,000 clones, 90% to 95% recorded once. The CDR3 runs 14 residues. Germline V gene data show CDR1 as MGHDK and CDR2 as SYGVNS. The chain couples TRBV25-1 to TRBJ2-5, with 9 positions matching TRBD1. The J call may be in error: the DNA end matches TRBJ2-7 better. The sample consisted of naive CD4+ T cells sorted from blood. Indicated subset: CD45RA+ positively selected. The clonotype comes from a woman aged 30 to 39 in good health. CDR3 coding DNA: TGTGCCAGCGCGCGGGGGACAGGGCCCTACGAGCAGTACTTC. Amino acids: CASARGTGPYEQYF.